A single sample gave rise to the 22 T cell receptor beta chains below, sequenced in a study of T cells in Graves' hyperthyroidism and ophthalmopathy. RNA transcripts yielded amplified TCR beta CDR3 regions. The primer set for the first-round RT-PCR of the TCR CDR3 was HTBI. TCRdb re-analysed the multiplex PCR reads in MiXCR, keeping a single row per CDR3 protein. The sample records under 300,000 distinct CDR3 sequences, less than 30% being singletons. The sequencing input was blood. The source is a middle-aged man with Graves' hyperthyroidism that later progressed to Graves' ophthalmopathy.

Many counts were recorded for this clonotype. The V and J genes are TRBV19 and TRBJ2-2, with 11 bases that match TRBD2. The V and J ends lost 1 base and 4 bases, in that order; junction bases with no gene match: 8. Germline CDR1 reads LNHDA; CDR2 reads SQIVND (reference sequence). This CDR3 has 18 residues. The CDR3 DNA reads TGTGCCAGTAGTATAGTCCTTAGCGGGAGGGCCTTCACCGGGGAGCTGTTTTTT. Protein sequence: CASSIVLSGRAFTGELFF.

This clonotype was counted at least ten times. The J gene is TRBJ1-1, the V gene TRBV20-1; TRBD1 matches 8 bases. Germline V gene lookup returns CDR1 DFQATT and CDR2 SNEGSKA (reference sequence). V shed 4 bases and J 4 bases; nucleotides not matched to a gene: 8. This CDR3 region has 14 residues. The CDR3: CSATQGAGGTEAFF. CDR3 in DNA: TGCAGTGCTACTCAGGGGGCGGGGGGCACTGAAGCTTTCTTT.

The chain is built from TRBV18 and TRBJ1-5; D not resolved. V dropped 3 bases and J dropped 0 bases, with 12 bases sitting between them. Germline V CDR1 and CDR2: KGHSH, LQKENI. This CDR3 is built from 16 residues. DNA for the CDR3: TGTGCCAGCTCACCCGCCGGCCTCAATAGCAATCAGCCCCAGCATTTT. Translated: CASSPAGLNSNQPQHF.

The chain uses TRBV19 and TRBJ1-2, with D tentatively TRBD1 (6 bases). V lost 9 bases and J 2 bases, leaving 10 bases between the germline ends. The CDR3 contains 12 residues. Germline CDR1 LNHDA, CDR2 SQIVND (reference sequence). The CDR3 bases are TGTGCCAGCTTACAGGGAAACTATGGCTACACCTTC. This codes for CASLQGNYGYTF. Complete variable domain (other parts from reference TRBV19 and TRBJ1-2): DGGITQSPKYLFRKEGQNVTLSCEQNLNHDAMYWYRQDPGQGLRLIYYSQIVNDFQKGDIAEGYSVSREKKESFPLTVTSAQKNPTAFYLCASLQGNYGYTFGSGTRLTVV.

Points on this clonotype: A much larger clone lies one base from this, so it may be a read error. The chain carries TRBV5-1 and TRBJ2-2, with D possibly being TRBD1 (6 bases). V was pared by 4 bases and J by 7 bases, with 20 bases between. The germline V gene encodes CDR1 SGHRS and CDR2 YFSETQ. The CDR3 is 16 residues long. The CDR3 reads CASSRGRQDANGELFF. CDR3 nucleotides: TGCGCCAGCAGCCGTGGGCGACAGGATGCGAACGGGGAGCTGTTTTTT.

At least ten counts were recorded for this clonotype. The CDR3 DNA sequence: TGTGCCAGCACCCTTGATTACGAGCAGTACTTC. Residues: CASTLDYEQYF. This chain connects TRBV2 to TRBJ2-7; the D is unclear. Trimming shortened V by 7 bases and J by 4 bases, and 8 bases separated the two germline ends. This CDR3 has 11 amino acids. CDR1 and CDR2 from the germline V gene are SNHLY and FYNNEI.

This clonotype was seen repeatedly, ten times or more. The V call is TRBV15, the J call TRBJ2-5; a possible D gene is TRBD2 (6 bases). Germline values: CDR1 LNHNV, CDR2 YYDKDF (reference sequence). V lost 1 base and J 4 bases, leaving 13 bases between the germline ends. The CDR3 runs 15 residues. CDR3 bases: TGTGCCACCAGCAGAGGTGTGGGAGGAGGAGAGACCCAGTACTTC. Translated, it gives CATSRGVGGGETQYF.

This clonotype was observed many times. The chain carries TRBV14 and TRBJ2-7; D unclear. The CDR3 runs 13 residues. Trimming removed 1 base at V and 1 base at J, with 5 bases between. Germline V lookup: CDR1 SGHDN, CDR2 FVKESK. CDR3 DNA: TGTGCCAGCAGCCAAGTCAGTTCCTACGAGCAGTACTTC. Translating it yields CASSQVSSYEQYF.

This clonotype has ten or more counts. J is TRBJ2-3 and V is TRBV20-1, with TRBD2 as a possible D gene (6 bases). Germline V gene data show CDR1 as DFQATT and CDR2 as SNEGSKA (reference sequence). The CDR3 has 19 amino acids. V gave up 4 bases and J gave up 0 bases, with 26 bases separating them. The CDR3, as DNA: TGCAGTGCTACCTCACGAGGGAGTAGCGGTTGGTCTAGCACAGATACGCAGTATTTT. Amino acids: CSATSRGSSGWSSTDTQYF.

At least ten counts were recorded for this clonotype. This chain's CDR3 is CASNLGETETQYF. In DNA form, the CDR3 reads TGTGCCAGCAATCTAGGGGAAACGGAGACCCAGTACTTC. The chain couples TRBV6-4 to TRBJ2-5, with D possibly being TRBD1 (5 bases). The CDR3 is 13 residues long. Germline V gives CDR1 MRHNA, CDR2 SNTAGT. Trimming took 7 bases from V and 5 from J, leaving 14 bases between them.

This clonotype was found many times. The chain is built from TRBV27 and TRBJ2-7; D remains ambiguous. The CDR3 length is 16 residues. V was pared by 8 bases and J by 3 bases, with 23 bases between. The V gene's germline CDR1 is MNHEY and CDR2 SMNVEV (reference sequence). CDR3: CASRRESAQAYYEQYF. In DNA form, the CDR3 reads TGTGCCAGCCGGAGAGAATCGGCGCAGGCATACTACGAGCAGTACTTC.

The table lists this clonotype with many counts. The CDR3 bases are TGTGCCAGCAAAAAAACCTACGAGCAGTACTTC. Protein product: CASKKTYEQYF. This chain links TRBV12-3 or TRBV12-4 with TRBJ2-7; D gene uncertain. This CDR3 spans 11 amino acids. V lost 7 bases and J lost 2, with 6 bases in between.

This chain uses TRBV6-4 with TRBJ2-7, with 7 positions matching TRBD2. The CDR3 runs 14 residues. The junction had 7 bases not matched to a gene; V was cut back by 5 bases and J by 3 bases. Germline loops: CDR1 MRHNA, CDR2 SNTAGT. CDR3 nucleotide sequence: TGTGCCAGCAGTTACGTTCGCGGGAGCTACGAGCAGTACTTC. Translation gives CASSYVRGSYEQYF.

In its sample, this clonotype was seen many times. The rearrangement links TRBV11-2 to TRBJ2-7; 9 nucleotides agree with TRBD1. With V trimmed by 6 bases and J by 12 bases, 6 bases remained unmatched. Germline CDR1 reads SGHAT; CDR2 reads FQNNGV. This CDR3 has 11 residues. The CDR3 reads CASSSGQGLYF. The CDR3 DNA is TGTGCCAGCAGTTCAGGACAGGGGCTGTACTTC.

This clonotype was recorded many times. This chain connects TRBV7-8 to TRBJ2-7; D may be TRBD1 (5 bases). V was shortened by 6 bases and J by 0 bases, with 9 bases between the two germline ends. CDR3 length equals 13 residues. Per the germline V gene, CDR1 is SGHVS and CDR2 is FQNEAQ. The CDR3: CASSSDSSYEQYF. The CDR3 DNA reads TGTGCCAGCAGTTCAGACAGCTCCTACGAGCAGTACTTC.

This clonotype has ten or more counts. The V gene is TRBV11-3, the J gene TRBJ1-2, with D hard to call. Trimming took off 3 bases at V and 2 bases at J, with 10 bases between the two ends. CDR3 length: 14 residues. Germline V lookup: CDR1 SGHNT, CDR2 YENEEA. CDR3 sequence reads: CASSLSWANYGYTF. CDR3 DNA sequence: TGTGCCAGCAGCTTGTCCTGGGCAAACTATGGCTACACCTTC.

This clonotype was counted at least ten times. The rearrangement links TRBV4-2 to TRBJ1-1; no firm D call. Trimming took 0 bases from V and 1 from J, leaving 6 bases between them. Germline V CDR1 and CDR2: LGHNA, YNFKEQ. There are 14 residues in the CDR3. CDR3 protein: CASSQDPRNTEAFF. The DNA for the CDR3 is TGTGCCAGCAGCCAAGATCCCCGGAACACTGAAGCTTTCTTT.

Many counts were recorded for this clonotype. The gene calls are TRBV6-1 and TRBJ2-4, with 7 nucleotides matching TRBD2. The J segment lost 6 bases and the V segment lost 6 bases, leaving 17 bases of the junction unmatched. Per the germline V gene, CDR1 is MNHNS and CDR2 is SASEGT. CDR3 length equals 17 residues. CDR3 protein: CASSPRFREVTINIQYF. CDR3 DNA: TGTGCCAGCAGCCCCCGGTTTCGGGAGGTTACCATAAACATTCAGTACTTC.

The chain carries TRBV7-8 and TRBJ2-7, with D perhaps given as TRBD1 or TRBD2 (5 bases each). The ends were cut back, 2 bases at V and 1 base at J, with 12 bases in the middle. Germline lookup yields CDR1 SGHVS and CDR2 FQNEAQ. This CDR3 comprises 15 residues. CDR3 loop: CASSLRGATSYEQYF. The CDR3 coding sequence is TGTGCCAGCAGCTTACGGGGCGCAACTTCCTACGAGCAGTACTTC.

On this clonotype: A much larger clone lies a single base off, so this may be a read error. The V gene is TRBV29-1, the J gene TRBJ2-7, with a weak D call TRBD2 (5 bases). The CDR3 runs 12 residues. The germline gives CDR1 SQVTM, CDR2 ANQGSEA. As DNA, the CDR3 is TGCAGCGTTGGCGGGTCCCGCTACGAGCGGTACTTC. It is translated as CSVGGSRYERYF.

This clonotype was counted at least ten times. The chain is built from TRBV2 and TRBJ2-2, with D perhaps TRBD1 (6 bases). The CDR3 spans 13 residues. The V end lost 3 bases, the J end lost 6 bases, and 8 bases lay between the germline ends. The germline gives CDR1 SNHLY, CDR2 FYNNEI. The CDR3 loop is CASSDGGPGELFF. CDR3 nucleotides: TGTGCCAGCAGTGATGGGGGCCCCGGGGAGCTGTTTTTT.

This clonotype occurred many times. V usage is TRBV11-2 and J usage is TRBJ2-5; D is tentatively TRBD1 or TRBD2 (5 bases each). Germline V lookup: CDR1 SGHAT, CDR2 FQNNGV. The V gene lost 11 bases and the J gene lost 3 bases, with 19 bases spanning the gap. The CDR3 is 14 amino acids. CDR3 loop: CACKTGTTKETQYF. The CDR3 bases are TGTGCCTGCAAAACCGGGACCACAAAAGAGACCCAGTACTTC.